The 14 T cell receptor beta chains below come from one sample, sequenced in a study of blood T cells in healthy people across ages. Together with a sample-barcoded 5' primer, a J-beta primer mix was included in a second PCR lasting about 7 to 12 cycles. TCRdb redid the calling of the 5' RACE reads with MiXCR, one entry per CDR3 protein. The data contain fewer than 700,000 distinct CDR3 sequences, around 41% of them singletons. Source material: blood. Receptor source: a man older than 75 in good health.

This chain connects TRBV19 to TRBJ1-2; D uncertain. The germline gives CDR1 LNHDA, CDR2 SQIVND (reference sequence). V was pared by 10 bases and J by 0 bases, with 9 bases between. The CDR3 has 12 residues. The CDR3 protein is CATLGANYGYTF. The DNA of the CDR3 is TGTGCCACCCTTGGCGCTAACTATGGCTACACCTTC.

The chain combines TRBV5-6 with TRBJ1-2; no clear D. The germline V gene encodes CDR1 SGHDT and CDR2 YYEEEE. The CDR3 extends over 15 amino acids. V was shortened by 4 bases and J by 8 bases, with 21 bases between the two germline ends. Written as DNA, the CDR3 is TGTGCCAGCAGCGCCTACCCATCTTCGGTGTGGGGCTACACCTTC. Amino acids: CASSAYPSSVWGYTF.

The V gene is TRBV20-1, the J gene TRBJ1-5; 9 bases line up with TRBD1. This CDR3 spans 12 amino acids. V shed 7 bases, J shed 6 bases, and the junction held 4 bases outside the gene matches. Germline CDR1 and CDR2: DFQATT and SNEGSKA (reference sequence). CDR3 coding DNA: TGCAGTGGAACAGGGGGCAGTCAGCCCCAGCATTTT. Residues: CSGTGGSQPQHF.

Of note for this clonotype: One end of the junction is discordant with germline, which a read error may explain. The V gene is TRBV3-1, the J gene TRBJ2-7; 14 nucleotides align to TRBD2. Judging by the DNA end, TRBJ2-5 fits better; the J call may be wrong. This CDR3 is 18 amino acids long. Germline CDR1 reads LGHDT; CDR2 reads YNNKEL (reference sequence). The CDR3: CAGSQGSRLAGGPETQYF. CDR3 nucleotides: TGTGCCGGCAGCCAAGGGTCCAGACTAGCGGGGGGGCCAGAGACCCAGTACTTC.

A few counts support this clonotype. This chain joins TRBV27 and TRBJ2-1, with D tentatively TRBD1 or TRBD2 (5 bases each). The germline V gene encodes CDR1 MNHEY and CDR2 SMNVEV (reference sequence). CDR3 length equals 16 residues. V was trimmed by 3 bases and J by 9 bases, leaving 21 bases between them. CDR3 sequence reads: CASSFRDVPRLGEQFF. CDR3 DNA sequence: TGTGCCAGCAGTTTTCGGGACGTACCTCGCTTAGGTGAGCAGTTCTTC.

The sample holds many counts of this clonotype. The chain uses TRBV27 and TRBJ2-1; D remains unclear. V was clipped by 1 base and J by 6 bases, with 7 bases between them. The CDR3 loop spans 13 amino acids. The V gene's germline CDR1 is MNHEY and CDR2 SMNVEV (reference sequence). CDR3 nucleotide sequence: TGTGCCAGCAGTTTATTCCCGGTCAATGAGCAGTTCTTC. This translates into CASSLFPVNEQFF.

This clonotype was detected many times. The chain has TRBV12-3 or TRBV12-4 and TRBJ2-2, with TRBD1 matching over 7 bases. With 10 bases clipped from V and 3 bases from J, the junction kept 5 bases outside the gene matches. The CDR3 has 13 residues. The CDR3 DNA is TGTGCCACCAGGACAGGCCACACCGGGGAGCTGTTTTTT. It specifies CATRTGHTGELFF.

This clonotype was observed a handful of times. The chain combines TRBV20-1 with TRBJ2-4; 7 bases line up with TRBD1. TRBJ2-5 explains the end of the DNA better; the J call may be wrong. CDR3 length equals 14 residues. Germline V lookup: CDR1 DFQATT, CDR2 SNEGSKA (reference sequence). CDR3 sequence: CSANGRDRQETQYF. In DNA, the CDR3 is TGCAGTGCTAACGGCCGGGACAGACAAGAGACCCAGTACTTC.

This clonotype was observed once. The chain is built from TRBV4-1 and TRBJ2-3; D might be TRBD1 or TRBD2, each matching 5 bases. Germline V gives CDR1 MGHRA, CDR2 YSYEKL. The germline V and J ends were trimmed by 8 bases and 6 bases, with 15 bases remaining between them. This CDR3 comprises 13 residues. The CDR3 coding sequence is TGCGCCAGCGGGGACCCCATTCGTGATACGCAGTATTTT. Its protein is CASGDPIRDTQYF.

The chain carries TRBV11-3 and TRBJ2-3, with D perhaps TRBD1 or TRBD2 (5 bases each). V was cut by 5 bases and J by 4 bases, with 19 bases left in between. Germline CDR1 reads SGHNT; CDR2 reads YENEEA. CDR3 size: 16 residues. Written as DNA, the CDR3 is TGTGCCAGCAGCCTCGGACTCCCTGGGGCCCCAGATACGCAGTATTTT. Translated: CASSLGLPGAPDTQYF.

The chain combines TRBV5-1 with TRBJ2-3; TRBD1 aligns across 8 bases. Per the germline V gene, CDR1 is SGHRS and CDR2 is YFSETQ. The CDR3 loop spans 15 amino acids. The V segment lost 4 bases and the J segment 2 bases; nucleotides outside the gene matches: 6. The CDR3 sequence is CASSGGTGHTDTQYF. The CDR3 DNA reads as TGCGCCAGCAGCGGTGGGACAGGACACACAGATACGCAGTATTTT. The variable domain in full, completed from reference TRBV5-1 and TRBJ2-3, reads KAGVTQTPRYLIKTRGQQVTLSCSPISGHRSVSWYQQTPGQGLQFLFEYFSETQRNKGNFPGRFSGRQFSNSRSEMNVSTLELGDSALYLCASSGGTGHTDTQYFGPGTRLTVL.

In its sample, this clonotype was seen many times. The chain employs TRBV9 and TRBJ2-7; 7 bases map to TRBD1. The CDR3 is 14 amino acids. Germline-derived CDR1 and CDR2 are SGDLS and YYNGEE. V lost 2 bases and J lost 3; bases outside the gene matches: 5. CDR3 region: CASSVDRVNYEQYF. The CDR3 nucleotides read TGTGCCAGCAGCGTCGACAGGGTTAACTACGAGCAGTACTTC.

The rearrangement links TRBV20-1 to TRBJ2-3, with D possibly matching TRBD2 (5 bases). CDR1 is DFQATT and CDR2 is SNEGSKA in the germline V gene (reference sequence). This CDR3 has 14 amino acids. V was trimmed by 1 base and J by 0 bases, leaving 8 bases between them. For the CDR3, the DNA is TGCAGTGCTAGAGGGACTGCTAGCACAGATACGCAGTATTTT. Translated, it gives CSARGTASTDTQYF.

There are many counts of this clonotype. Mismatch with germline at one junction end may stem from a read error. This chain uses TRBV5-1 with TRBJ2-1; the match to TRBD1 covers 7 bases. CDR3 length: 13 amino acids. Germline CDR1 is SGHRS and CDR2 is YFSETQ. The CDR3 DNA sequence: TGTGCCAGCAGCTTAGATCGAGGGGGCGAGCAGTTCTTC. Its translation is CASSLDRGGEQFF.